One sample yielded the 27 T cell receptor beta chains listed below, sequenced in a study of cytomegalovirus exposure and HLA in healthy donors. With 60 Vbeta and 13 Jbeta primers, the PCR was carried out. Clones were read by immunoSEQ multiplex PCR, and TCRdb kept only the in-frame ones, dropping some. The sample lists over 75,000 clones, approximately 80% seen once, with about 3.5% in the top ten. The material sequenced was PBMCs. These TCRs come from a male donor in good health and CMV-seropositive.

This clone was picked up one time. The gene calls are TRBV5-1 and TRBJ1-4; no clear D. In germline, CDR1 is SGHRS, CDR2 YFSETQ. This CDR3 has 15 residues. Trimming removed 4 bases at V and 0 bases at J, with 10 bases between. CDR3 in DNA: TGCGCCAGCAGCGCAGCGGGGTCAACTAATGAAAAACTGTTTTTT. Protein: CASSAAGSTNEKLFF.

This chain connects TRBV7-9 to TRBJ1-3; the match to TRBD1 covers 8 bases. The CDR3 extends over 16 amino acids. V gave up 4 bases and J gave up 0 bases; unmatched junction bases: 5. The germline CDR1 and CDR2 sequences are SEHNR and FQNEAQ (reference sequence). The CDR3 spells CASSSTGDSSGNTIYF. The DNA for the CDR3 is TGTGCCAGCAGCTCGACAGGGGACAGCTCTGGAAACACCATATATTTT.

This clone was picked up a small number of times. The chain is built from TRBV7-9 and TRBJ2-7, with TRBD2 identical over 7 bases. This CDR3 spans 13 amino acids. The junction had 3 bases not matched to a gene; V was cut back by 5 bases and J by 2 bases. The germline V gene has CDR1 SEHNR and CDR2 FQNEAQ (reference sequence). CDR3 nucleotides: TGTGCCAGCAGCCTGGGGGGGACCTACGAGCAGTACTTC. Its translation is CASSLGGTYEQYF.

In DNA, the CDR3 is TGTGCCAGCAGGACAGGGAGCTCCCAGCAGTACTTC. Amino acid sequence: CASRTGSSQQYF. The chain joins TRBV6-6 to TRBJ2-5; the match to TRBD1 covers 7 bases. From germline, CDR1 is MNHNY and CDR2 SVGAGI (reference sequence). The length of the CDR3 is 12 residues. J lost 11 bases, V lost 6 bases, and 9 bases had no gene match.

This clone has more than one count but fewer than ten. The rearrangement joins TRBV11-3 to TRBJ1-1; 7 bases are a match to TRBD1. The CDR3 contains 14 residues. After removal of 5 bases from V and 4 bases from J, the junction contained 7 bases not matched to a gene. Germline loops: CDR1 SGHNT, CDR2 YENEEA. CDR3: CASSRRQGGTEAFF. The CDR3 coding sequence is TGTGCCAGCAGCCGCAGACAGGGAGGCACTGAAGCTTTCTTT. Full variable domain (rest looked up from reference TRBV11-3 and TRBJ1-1): EAGVVQSPRYKIIEKKQPVAFWCNPISGHNTLYWYLQNLGQGPELLIRYENEEAVDDSQLPKDRFSAERLKGVDSTLKIQPAELGDSAVYLCASSRRQGGTEAFFGQGTRLTVV.

The CDR3 DNA sequence: TGCAGTGCTAGCGCAGGGGTTGGCTACACCTTC. It encodes CSASAGVGYTF. The chain links TRBV20-1 to TRBJ1-2, with a tentative D call TRBD1 (6 bases). V gave up 3 bases and J gave up 7 bases, with 9 bases separating them. The CDR3 loop spans 11 amino acids. The V gene's germline CDR1 is DFQATT and CDR2 SNEGSKA (reference sequence).

The chain links TRBV30 to TRBJ2-3, with D hard to call. The CDR3 has 11 amino acids. V lost 4 bases and J 7 bases, leaving 9 bases between the germline ends. The germline CDR1 and CDR2 sequences are GTSNPN and SVGIG (reference sequence). The CDR3 loop is CAWKLSHTQYF. The CDR3 DNA reads as TGTGCCTGGAAATTGAGCCATACGCAGTATTTT.

The chain has TRBV7-8 and TRBJ2-3, with 7 bases matching TRBD1. After removal of 2 bases from V and 5 bases from J, the junction contained 4 bases not matched to a gene. This CDR3 is 14 amino acids long. CDR1 and CDR2 (germline): SGHVS, FQNEAQ. The CDR3 region has the DNA TGTGCCAGCAGCTTATTTCAGGGGGTAGATACGCAGTATTTT. Translated: CASSLFQGVDTQYF.

The V call is TRBV7-9, the J call TRBJ1-1, with D maybe TRBD1 (6 bases). The length of the CDR3 is 13 residues. CDR1 is SEHNR, CDR2 FQNEAQ, per germline (reference sequence). Trimming cost V 5 bases and J 5 bases, with 12 bases left between them. CDR3 sequence (DNA): TGTGCCAGCAGCCCCGCCAGGGGTACTGAAGCTTTCTTT. Translated, it gives CASSPARGTEAFF.

The chain combines TRBV7-6 with TRBJ1-5; 9 bases match TRBD1. V trimming: 5 bases; J trimming: 7 bases; junction bases outside the gene matches: 6. CDR1 and CDR2 from the germline V gene are SGHVS and FNYEAQ. The CDR3 totals 14 residues. CDR3 sequence: CASSLGTGNQPQHF. The CDR3 nucleotides read TGTGCCAGCAGCCTCGGGACAGGGAACCAGCCCCAGCATTTT.

This clone was seen a handful of times. V usage is TRBV30 and J usage is TRBJ1-1; D gene ambiguous. V lost 2 bases, J lost 8 bases, and 9 bases lay in between. The CDR3 totals 11 residues. Germline lookup yields CDR1 GTSNPN and CDR2 SVGIG (reference sequence). CDR3 bases: TGTGCCTGGAGTACTCCGCCCGAAGCTTTCTTT. Translating it yields CAWSTPPEAFF.

The sample holds one count of this clone. The chain couples TRBV6-5 to TRBJ2-7; no clear D. Trimming stripped 4 bases from V and 4 bases from J, with 14 bases between. This CDR3 is built from 14 residues. Germline V gives CDR1 MNHEY, CDR2 SVGAGI. The DNA for the CDR3 is TGTGCCAGCAGTTTGTCCAGGTCGAATTACGAGCAGTACTTC. It encodes CASSLSRSNYEQYF.

The chain joins TRBV27 to TRBJ2-5, with D possibly TRBD2 on 6 matching bases. Trimming removed 6 bases from V and 2 bases from J, with 10 bases in between. The CDR3 consists of 13 residues. Germline values: CDR1 MNHEY, CDR2 SMNVEV (reference sequence). As DNA, the CDR3 is TGTGCCAGCAGCTTACGGGGGCAAGAGACCCAGTACTTC. This translates into CASSLRGQETQYF.

The chain is built from TRBV6-1 and TRBJ1-2; TRBD1 matches 8 bases. CDR3 length: 14 amino acids. With V trimmed by 6 bases and J by 4 bases, 7 bases remained unmatched. Germline lookup yields CDR1 MNHNS and CDR2 SASEGT. CDR3 in DNA: TGTGCCAGCAGAGGACAGGGCATCTCCTATGGCTACACCTTC. The encoded protein is CASRGQGISYGYTF.

This clone was observed a handful of times. This chain uses TRBV10-3 with TRBJ1-6; D gene uncertain. Per germline, CDR1 ENHRY and CDR2 SYGVKD. Between the trimmed V and J ends, which lost 4 bases and 2 bases, there was a span of 9 bases. CDR3 length equals 15 residues. CDR3 in amino acids: CAISGGGTYNSPLHF. Here the CDR3 DNA reads TGTGCCATCAGTGGAGGAGGTACCTATAATTCACCCCTCCACTTT.

V usage is TRBV5-1 and J usage is TRBJ1-1; D may be TRBD1 (5 bases). With 7 bases removed from V and 1 base from J, the gap between germline ends came to 14 bases. CDR1 is SGHRS and CDR2 is YFSETQ in the germline V gene. The CDR3 loop spans 14 amino acids. The CDR3 sequence is CASSIGGSNTEAFF. Written as DNA, the CDR3 is TGCGCCAGCTCCATCGGGGGATCGAACACTGAAGCTTTCTTT. Together with reference TRBV5-1 and TRBJ1-1, the CDR3 gives the full variable domain: KAGVTQTPRYLIKTRGQQVTLSCSPISGHRSVSWYQQTPGQGLQFLFEYFSETQRNKGNFPGRFSGRQFSNSRSEMNVSTLELGDSALYLCASSIGGSNTEAFFGQGTRLTVV.

This clone has a handful of counts. The V and J genes are TRBV7-9 and TRBJ2-7, with a weak D call TRBD1 (6 bases). The CDR3 is made up of 14 amino acids. Looked up from germline, CDR1 is SEHNR and CDR2 is FQNEAQ (reference sequence). V shed 5 bases and J shed 4 bases, with 15 bases lying between them. CDR3 amino acids: CASSPDRMSYEQYF. The DNA of the CDR3 is TGTGCCAGCAGCCCCGACAGGATGAGTTACGAGCAGTACTTC.

This clone came up once. The rearrangement uses TRBV5-1 and TRBJ1-5; D ambiguous. Per the germline V gene, CDR1 is SGHRS and CDR2 is YFSETQ. V was cut by 4 bases and J by 2 bases, with 16 bases left in between. CDR3 length: 16 amino acids. CDR3 residues: CASSIGLSDGNQPQHF. The CDR3 DNA sequence: TGCGCCAGCAGCATAGGACTTTCAGACGGCAATCAGCCCCAGCATTTT. Looking up the rest from reference TRBV5-1 and TRBJ1-5 gives the full variable domain: KAGVTQTPRYLIKTRGQQVTLSCSPISGHRSVSWYQQTPGQGLQFLFEYFSETQRNKGNFPGRFSGRQFSNSRSEMNVSTLELGDSALYLCASSIGLSDGNQPQHFGDGTRLSIL.

The V and J genes are TRBV14 and TRBJ1-2; D is uncertain. CDR3 length equals 14 residues. Per the germline V gene, CDR1 is SGHDN and CDR2 is FVKESK. Trimming left V 0 bases short and J 4 bases short, with 9 bases between. CDR3 nucleotide sequence: TGTGCCAGCAGCCAAGATCGAGGGTTCTATGGCTACACCTTC. This gives the protein CASSQDRGFYGYTF.

This sequence joins TRBV13 and TRBJ2-7; D might be TRBD1 (6 bases). There are 14 residues in the CDR3. V was clipped by 3 bases and J by 2 bases, with 11 bases between them. Germline values: CDR1 PRHDT, CDR2 FYEKMQ (reference sequence). The CDR3 DNA reads as TGTGCCAGCAGCTTGCCAGGGGAAACCTACGAGCAGTACTTC. Its protein is CASSLPGETYEQYF. Full variable domain (remainder filled in from reference TRBV13 and TRBJ2-7): AAGVIQSPRHLIKEKRETATLKCYPIPRHDTVYWYQQGPGQDPQFLISFYEKMQSDKGSIPDRFSAQQFSDYHSELNMSSLELGDSALYFCASSLPGETYEQYFGPGTRLTVT.

The rearrangement uses TRBV11-3 and TRBJ1-1; 7 positions agree with TRBD1. Germline V lookup: CDR1 SGHNT, CDR2 YENEEA. The CDR3 has 14 residues. Trimming at V came to 5 bases and at J to 0 bases, leaving 3 bases not matched to a gene. The CDR3 coding sequence is TGTGCCAGCAGCCGGGGACAGATGAACACTGAAGCTTTCTTT. Translation: CASSRGQMNTEAFF.

The gene calls are TRBV7-3 and TRBJ1-1; TRBD1 is a possible D gene (5 bases). CDR1 is SGHTA and CDR2 is FQGTGA in the germline V gene. Trimming shortened V by 2 bases and J by 0 bases, and 10 bases separated the two germline ends. CDR3 length: 15 amino acids. CDR3 in DNA: TGTGCCAGCAGCTTACAGGGCTCGATGAACACTGAAGCTTTCTTT. Translated, it gives CASSLQGSMNTEAFF.

V is TRBV9 and J is TRBJ2-1, with a possible D match to TRBD2 (6 bases). The V gene lost 0 bases and the J gene lost 7 bases, with 8 bases spanning the gap. From germline, CDR1 is SGDLS and CDR2 YYNGEE. The CDR3 has 13 residues. The CDR3 DNA follows: TGTGCCAGCAGCGTAGATGGGAGGAATGAGCAGTTCTTC. Translating it yields CASSVDGRNEQFF.

This chain connects TRBV30 to TRBJ1-5, with D perhaps TRBD1 (6 bases). Germline loops: CDR1 GTSNPN, CDR2 SVGIG (reference sequence). Trimming shortened V by 1 base and J by 0 bases, and 10 bases separated the two germline ends. This CDR3 is built from 15 residues. The CDR3 DNA reads TGTGCCTGGAGTGGAACAGGGAATAGCAATCAGCCCCAGCATTTT. Its protein is CAWSGTGNSNQPQHF. Variable domain in full (rest from reference TRBV30 and TRBJ1-5): SQTIHQWPATLVQPVGSPLSLECTVEGTSNPNLYWYRQAAGRGLQLLFYSVGIGQISSEVPQNLSASRPQDRQFILSSKKLLLSDSGFYLCAWSGTGNSNQPQHFGDGTRLSIL.

This clone was seen just once. This same CDR3 is encoded by further DNA sequences in the sample. The chain employs TRBV30 and TRBJ2-7, with 7 bases that match TRBD1. V lost 0 bases, J lost 4 bases, and 0 bases stayed unmatched. CDR3 size: 12 residues. Germline lookup yields CDR1 GTSNPN and CDR2 SVGIG (reference sequence). Here the CDR3 reads CAWSVQGYEQYF. DNA of the CDR3: TGTGCCTGGAGTGTACAGGGGTACGAGCAGTACTTC.

The chain recombines TRBV7-2 with TRBJ2-1; 8 bases are shared with TRBD1. Per the germline V gene, CDR1 is SGHTA and CDR2 is FQGNSA. Germline trimming cut 7 bases from V and 8 bases from J; bases unmatched to any gene: 13. This CDR3 spans 15 amino acids. CDR3 DNA: TGTGCCAGCACCCGTAACGGGCAGGGGGCTGATGAGCAGTTCTTC. It encodes CASTRNGQGADEQFF.

This clone came up once. The chain employs TRBV7-9 and TRBJ1-2, with TRBD1 matching over 8 bases. This CDR3 contains 15 residues. Germline trimming cut 4 bases from V and 7 bases from J; bases unmatched to any gene: 11. CDR1 and CDR2 (germline): SEHNR, FQNEAQ (reference sequence). In nucleotides, the CDR3 is TGTGCCAGCAGCTGGGCCGGGACAGGCGGGGGTGGCTACACCTTC. It encodes CASSWAGTGGGGYTF.